This T cell receptor (beta chain) was identified during a study of early T cells in non-severe SARS-CoV-2 infection. General observations from the study: Matching with VDJdb favored anti-spike CD8 responses (missing private and CD4 specificities).

In the library, individual cDNA molecules carried attached unique molecular identifiers. From the 5' RACE reads, TCRdb called clonotypes with MiXCR, one entry per CDR3 protein. The table includes tens of thousands of distinct CDR3 sequences, 6% to 8.5% detected once. The trim removed 4 bases at V and 2 bases at J, leaving 6 bases unmatched. Germline CDR1 PRHDT, CDR2 FYEKMQ (reference sequence). The CDR3 consists of 17 residues. Concerning this clonotype itself: Its antigen is not identified.

The chain combines TRBV13 with TRBJ2-7; 15 positions agree with TRBD2. The clonotype originates from an adult who was a healthcare worker with PCR-confirmed SARS-CoV-2 infection or an uninfected control (not recorded which). Sample: whole blood. The CDR3 region is CASSSSRTSGGAYEQYF. The CDR3 nucleotides are TGTGCCAGCAGCTCCTCCAGGACTAGCGGGGGGGCCTACGAGCAGTACTTC.